The present T cell receptor beta chain was sequenced within a study of identical twins. Study observations and caveats: Partly confounded zero-insertion analyses could result from invariant MAIT and iNKT cells. Twins' surplus sharing was weaker for beta out-of-frame sequences.

This clonotype came up a few times. Its antigen remains unidentified. Each CDR3 protein gets one entry after TCRdb re-called the 5' RACE reads with MiXCR. The sample records about 690,000 distinct CDR3 sequences, about 20% being singletons. Trimming removed 4 bases from V and 4 bases from J; junction bases left unmatched: 8. The CDR3 is 15 amino acids. CDR1 is SGHKS and CDR2 is YYEKEE in the germline V gene (reference sequence). These same data were also listed under a study on T cells expressing NK-cell markers.

This sequence joins TRBV5-5 and TRBJ1-5; 7 bases are a match to TRBD1. The sequence came from a young woman in good health. Sequences were obtained from PBMCs. CDR3 coding DNA: TGTGCCAGCAGCAGGGACAGTGTTCAGAATCAGCCCCAGCATTTT. Translating it yields CASSRDSVQNQPQHF.